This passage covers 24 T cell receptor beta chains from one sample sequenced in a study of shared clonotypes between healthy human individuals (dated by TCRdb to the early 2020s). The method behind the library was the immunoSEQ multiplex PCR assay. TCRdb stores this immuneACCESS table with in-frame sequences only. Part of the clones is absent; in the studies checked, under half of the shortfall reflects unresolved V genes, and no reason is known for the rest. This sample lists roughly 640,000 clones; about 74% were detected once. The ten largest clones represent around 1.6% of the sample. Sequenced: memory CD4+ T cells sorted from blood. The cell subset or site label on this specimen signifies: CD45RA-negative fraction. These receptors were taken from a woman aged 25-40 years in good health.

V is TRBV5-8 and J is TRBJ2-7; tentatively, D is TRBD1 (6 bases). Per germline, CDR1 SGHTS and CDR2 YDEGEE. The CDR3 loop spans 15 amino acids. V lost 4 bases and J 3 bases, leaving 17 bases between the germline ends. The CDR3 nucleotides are TGTGCCAGCAGCCATGGGGGCGGAATATACTACGAGCAGTACTTC. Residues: CASSHGGGIYYEQYF.

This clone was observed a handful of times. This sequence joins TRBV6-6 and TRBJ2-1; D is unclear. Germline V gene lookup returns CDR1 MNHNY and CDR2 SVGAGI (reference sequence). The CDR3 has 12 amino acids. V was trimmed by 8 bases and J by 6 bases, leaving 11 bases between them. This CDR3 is CASLAAGNEQFF. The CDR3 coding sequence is TGTGCCAGCTTGGCGGCCGGCAATGAGCAGTTCTTC.

The chain's CDR3 is CASSDRTDQPQHF. The CDR3 region has the DNA TGTGCCAGCAGCGATCGGACAGATCAGCCCCAGCATTTT. The V call is TRBV9, the J call TRBJ1-5; possibly TRBD1 for D (6 bases). V lost 3 bases, J lost 5 bases, and 9 bases lay in between. Germline-derived CDR1 and CDR2 are SGDLS and YYNGEE. CDR3 length equals 13 residues.

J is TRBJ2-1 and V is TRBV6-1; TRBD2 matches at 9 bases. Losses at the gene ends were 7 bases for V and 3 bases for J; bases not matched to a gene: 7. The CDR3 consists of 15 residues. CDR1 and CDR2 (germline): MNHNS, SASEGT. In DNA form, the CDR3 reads TGTGCCAGCACAGCCGGGACTAGCCTCTACAATGAGCAGTTCTTC. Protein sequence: CASTAGTSLYNEQFF.

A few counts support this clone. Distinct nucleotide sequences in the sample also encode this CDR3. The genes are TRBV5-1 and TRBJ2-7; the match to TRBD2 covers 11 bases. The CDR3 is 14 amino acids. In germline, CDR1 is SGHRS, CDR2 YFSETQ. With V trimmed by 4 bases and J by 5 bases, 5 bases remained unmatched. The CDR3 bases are TGCGCCAGCAGCCCCGGGACTAGCGGAAACGAGCAGTACTTC. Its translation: CASSPGTSGNEQYF.

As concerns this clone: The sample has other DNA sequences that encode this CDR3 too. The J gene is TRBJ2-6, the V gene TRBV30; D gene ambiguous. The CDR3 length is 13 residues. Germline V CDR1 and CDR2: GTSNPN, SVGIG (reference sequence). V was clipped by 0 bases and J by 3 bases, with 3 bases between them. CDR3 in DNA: TGTGCCTGGAGTGTTAGTGGGGCCAACGTCCTGACTTTC. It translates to CAWSVSGANVLTF.

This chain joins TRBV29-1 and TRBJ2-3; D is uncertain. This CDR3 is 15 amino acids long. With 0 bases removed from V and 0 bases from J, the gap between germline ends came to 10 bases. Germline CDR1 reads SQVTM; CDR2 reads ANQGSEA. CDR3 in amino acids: CSVEDTVGSTDTQYF. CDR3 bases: TGCAGCGTTGAAGATACGGTCGGAAGCACAGATACGCAGTATTTT.

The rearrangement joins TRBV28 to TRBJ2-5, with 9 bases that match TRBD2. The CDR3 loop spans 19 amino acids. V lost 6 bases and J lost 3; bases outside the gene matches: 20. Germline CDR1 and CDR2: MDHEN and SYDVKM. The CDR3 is CASSTGTSLSSGTKETQYF. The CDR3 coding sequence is TGTGCCAGCAGCACCGGGACGTCCCTTTCTAGCGGGACGAAAGAGACCCAGTACTTC.

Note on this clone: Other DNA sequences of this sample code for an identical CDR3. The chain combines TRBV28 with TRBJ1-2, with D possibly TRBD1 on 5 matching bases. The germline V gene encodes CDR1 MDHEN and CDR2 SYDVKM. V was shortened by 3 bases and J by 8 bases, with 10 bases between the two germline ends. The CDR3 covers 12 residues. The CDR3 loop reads CASSLGGYGYTF. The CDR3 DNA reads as TGTGCCAGCAGTTTGGGGGGATACGGCTACACCTTC.

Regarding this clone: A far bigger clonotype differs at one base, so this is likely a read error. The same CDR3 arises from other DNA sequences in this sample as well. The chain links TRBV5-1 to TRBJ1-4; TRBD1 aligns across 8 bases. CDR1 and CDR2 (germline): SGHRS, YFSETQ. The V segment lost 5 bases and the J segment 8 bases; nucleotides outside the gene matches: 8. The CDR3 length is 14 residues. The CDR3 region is CASRTQGAGEKLFF. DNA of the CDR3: TGCGCCAGCAGAACTCAGGGGGCAGGCGAAAAACTGTTTTTT. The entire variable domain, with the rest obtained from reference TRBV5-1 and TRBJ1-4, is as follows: KAGVTQTPRYLIKTRGQQVTLSCSPISGHRSVSWYQQTPGQGLQFLFEYFSETQRNKGNFPGRFSGRQFSNSRSEMNVSTLELGDSALYLCASRTQGAGEKLFFGSGTQLSVL.

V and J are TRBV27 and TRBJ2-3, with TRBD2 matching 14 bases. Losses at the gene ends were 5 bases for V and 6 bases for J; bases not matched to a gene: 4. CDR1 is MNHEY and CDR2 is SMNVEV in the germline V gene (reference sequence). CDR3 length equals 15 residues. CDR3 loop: CASSPGLAGVDTQYF. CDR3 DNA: TGTGCCAGCAGTCCGGGACTAGCGGGAGTTGATACGCAGTATTTT.

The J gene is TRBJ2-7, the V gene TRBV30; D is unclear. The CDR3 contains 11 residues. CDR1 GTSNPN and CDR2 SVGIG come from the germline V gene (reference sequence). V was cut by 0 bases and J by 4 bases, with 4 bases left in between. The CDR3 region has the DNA TGTGCCTGGAGTGTAAAGTACGAGCAGTACTTC. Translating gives CAWSVKYEQYF.

CDR3 protein: CASSLAIAWQGYNEQFF. Here the CDR3 DNA reads TGCGCCAGCAGCTTGGCCATCGCTTGGCAGGGCTACAATGAGCAGTTCTTC. The chain is built from TRBV5-1 and TRBJ2-1; weak D call: TRBD1 (5 bases). The CDR3 is made up of 17 amino acids. V was pared by 0 bases and J by 3 bases, with 16 bases between. CDR1 and CDR2 (germline): SGHRS, YFSETQ.

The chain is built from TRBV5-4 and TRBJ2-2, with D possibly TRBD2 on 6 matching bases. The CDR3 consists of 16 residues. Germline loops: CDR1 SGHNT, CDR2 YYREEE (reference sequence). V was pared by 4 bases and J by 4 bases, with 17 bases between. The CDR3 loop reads CASSRPGAGITGELFF. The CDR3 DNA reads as TGTGCCAGCAGCCGGCCTGGGGCGGGGATCACCGGGGAGCTGTTTTTT.

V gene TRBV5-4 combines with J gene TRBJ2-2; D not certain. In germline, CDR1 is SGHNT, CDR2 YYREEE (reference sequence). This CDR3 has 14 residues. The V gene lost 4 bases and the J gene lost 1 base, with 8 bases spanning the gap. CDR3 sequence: CASSVKMNTGELFF. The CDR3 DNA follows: TGTGCCAGCAGCGTGAAGATGAACACCGGGGAGCTGTTTTTT. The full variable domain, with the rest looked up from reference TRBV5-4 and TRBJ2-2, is ETGVTQSPTHLIKTRGQQVTLRCSSQSGHNTVSWYQQALGQGPQFIFQYYREEENGRGNFPPRFSGLQFPNYSSELNVNALELDDSALYLCASSVKMNTGELFFGEGSRLTVL.

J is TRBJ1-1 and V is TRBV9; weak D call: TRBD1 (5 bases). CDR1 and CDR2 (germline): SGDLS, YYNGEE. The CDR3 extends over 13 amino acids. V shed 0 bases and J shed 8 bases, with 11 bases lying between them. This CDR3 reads CASSVGEGREAFF. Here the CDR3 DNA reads TGTGCCAGCAGCGTAGGGGAGGGGCGCGAAGCTTTCTTT.

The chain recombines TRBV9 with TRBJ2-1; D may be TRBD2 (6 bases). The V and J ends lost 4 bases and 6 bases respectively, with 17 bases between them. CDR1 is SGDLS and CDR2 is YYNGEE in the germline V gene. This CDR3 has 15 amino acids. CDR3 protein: CASSPSVAEFNEQFF. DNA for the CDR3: TGTGCCAGCAGCCCCAGTGTAGCGGAGTTCAATGAGCAGTTCTTC.

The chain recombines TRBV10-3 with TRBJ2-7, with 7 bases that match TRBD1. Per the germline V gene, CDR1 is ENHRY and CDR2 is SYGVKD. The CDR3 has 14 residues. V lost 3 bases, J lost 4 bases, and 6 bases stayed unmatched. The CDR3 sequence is CAISDRQGRYEQYF. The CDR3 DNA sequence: TGTGCCATCAGTGATAGACAGGGACGGTACGAGCAGTACTTC.

The CDR3 nucleotides are TGTGCCAGCAGGTCCGGGACTAGCGGGATGGAGCAGTTCTTC. The encoded protein is CASRSGTSGMEQFF. The V gene is TRBV14, the J gene TRBJ2-1, with 13 nucleotides matching TRBD2. The length of the CDR3 is 14 residues. V was pared by 6 bases and J by 10 bases, with 6 bases of the junction left unmatched. Germline CDR1 and CDR2: SGHDN and FVKESK.

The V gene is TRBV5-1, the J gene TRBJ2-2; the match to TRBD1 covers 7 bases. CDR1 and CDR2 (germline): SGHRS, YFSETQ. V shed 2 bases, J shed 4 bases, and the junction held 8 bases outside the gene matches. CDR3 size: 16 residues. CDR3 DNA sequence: TGCGCCAGCAGCTTAAGACAGGGTTTGACCACCGGGGAGCTGTTTTTT. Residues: CASSLRQGLTTGELFF. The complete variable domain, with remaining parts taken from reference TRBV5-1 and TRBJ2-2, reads KAGVTQTPRYLIKTRGQQVTLSCSPISGHRSVSWYQQTPGQGLQFLFEYFSETQRNKGNFPGRFSGRQFSNSRSEMNVSTLELGDSALYLCASSLRQGLTTGELFFGEGSRLTVL.

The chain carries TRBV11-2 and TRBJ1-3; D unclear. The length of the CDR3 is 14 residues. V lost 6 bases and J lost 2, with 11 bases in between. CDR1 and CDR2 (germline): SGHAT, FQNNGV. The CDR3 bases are TGTGCCAGCAGAATCCACGGGGCTGGAAACACCATATATTTT. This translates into CASRIHGAGNTIYF. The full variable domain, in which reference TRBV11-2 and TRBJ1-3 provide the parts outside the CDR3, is EAGVAQSPRYKIIEKRQSVAFWCNPISGHATLYWYQQILGQGPKLLIQFQNNGVVDDSQLPKDRFSAERLKGVDSTLKIQPAKLEDSAVYLCASRIHGAGNTIYFGEGSWLTVV.

The CDR3 protein is CASSLAGAGGAYEQYF. The CDR3 coding sequence is TGTGCCAGCAGCTTAGCGGGGGCGGGAGGCGCCTACGAGCAGTACTTC. The gene calls are TRBV11-1 and TRBJ2-7, with 8 bases aligning to TRBD2. Germline CDR1 and CDR2: SGHAT and FQDESV (reference sequence). The CDR3 is 16 residues long. V lost 0 bases and J lost 2; bases outside the gene matches: 6.

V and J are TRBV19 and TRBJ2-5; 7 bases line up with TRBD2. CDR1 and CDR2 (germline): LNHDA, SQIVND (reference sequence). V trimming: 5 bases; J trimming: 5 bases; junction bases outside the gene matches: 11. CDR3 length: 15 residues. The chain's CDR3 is CASSVSGGDRETQYF. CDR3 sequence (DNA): TGTGCCAGTAGTGTGAGTGGGGGGGATCGGGAGACCCAGTACTTC. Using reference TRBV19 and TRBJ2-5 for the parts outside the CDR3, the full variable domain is DGGITQSPKYLFRKEGQNVTLSCEQNLNHDAMYWYRQDPGQGLRLIYYSQIVNDFQKGDIAEGYSVSREKKESFPLTVTSAQKNPTAFYLCASSVSGGDRETQYFGPGTRLLVL.

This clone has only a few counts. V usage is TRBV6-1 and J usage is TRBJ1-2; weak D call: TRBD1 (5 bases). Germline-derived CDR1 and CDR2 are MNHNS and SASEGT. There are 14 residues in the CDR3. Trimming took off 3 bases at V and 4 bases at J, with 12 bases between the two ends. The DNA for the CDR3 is TGTGCCAGCAGTGAGTTCACAGGCTCCTATGGCTACACCTTC. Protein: CASSEFTGSYGYTF.